This section outlines one T cell receptor (beta chain) sequence together with its context. The entry originates in a study of blood T cell repertoires in COVID-19. From germline, CDR1 is SGDLS and CDR2 YYNGEE. Trimming removed 4 bases from V and 2 bases from J; junction bases left unmatched: 2. The CDR3 covers 14 residues. The data were produced by immunoSEQ multiplex PCR, yet TCRdb's version contains in-frame clones alone and is incomplete. The sample has 180,000 or so clones, about 85% seen once. The source material was peripheral blood. J is TRBJ1-5 and V is TRBV9; 8 bases fit TRBD1. This clonotype originated in a man aged 18 to 29 with acute or convalescent COVID-19. CDR3 residues: CASSSGQGNQPQHF. DNA for the CDR3: TGTGCCAGCAGCTCGGGACAGGGCAATCAGCCCCAGCATTTT.